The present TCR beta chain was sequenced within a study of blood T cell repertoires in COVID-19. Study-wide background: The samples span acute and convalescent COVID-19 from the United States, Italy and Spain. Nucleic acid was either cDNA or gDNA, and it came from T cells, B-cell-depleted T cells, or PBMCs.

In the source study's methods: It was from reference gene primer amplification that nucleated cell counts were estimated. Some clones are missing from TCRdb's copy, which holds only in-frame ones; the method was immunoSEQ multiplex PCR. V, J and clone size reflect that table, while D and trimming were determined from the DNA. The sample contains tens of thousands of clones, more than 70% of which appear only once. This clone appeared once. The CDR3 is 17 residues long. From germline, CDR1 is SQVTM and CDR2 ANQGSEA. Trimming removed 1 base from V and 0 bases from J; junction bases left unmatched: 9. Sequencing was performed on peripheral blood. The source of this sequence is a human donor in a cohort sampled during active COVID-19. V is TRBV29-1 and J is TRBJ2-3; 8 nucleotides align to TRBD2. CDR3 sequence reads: CSVEGLWTSRSTDTQYF. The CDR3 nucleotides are TGCAGCGTTGAAGGCCTTTGGACTAGCAGGAGCACAGATACGCAGTATTTT.